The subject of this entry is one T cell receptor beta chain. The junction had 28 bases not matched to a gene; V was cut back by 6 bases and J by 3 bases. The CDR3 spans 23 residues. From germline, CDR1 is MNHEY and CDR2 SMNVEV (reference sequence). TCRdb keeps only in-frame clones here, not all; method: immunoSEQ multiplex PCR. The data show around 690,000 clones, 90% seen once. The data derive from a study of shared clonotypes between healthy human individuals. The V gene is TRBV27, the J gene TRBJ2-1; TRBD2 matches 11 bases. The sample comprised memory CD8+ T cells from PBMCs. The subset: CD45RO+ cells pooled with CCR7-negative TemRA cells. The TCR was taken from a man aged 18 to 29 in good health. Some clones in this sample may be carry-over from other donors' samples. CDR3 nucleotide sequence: TGTGCCAGCAGATACATACCGGGCCAGGCCGGGACTAGCGGCCCAAAAAACTACAATGAGCAGTTCTTC. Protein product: CASRYIPGQAGTSGPKNYNEQFF.